These 19 T cell receptor beta chains came from one sample sequenced in a study of blood T cell repertoires in COVID-19. Profiling relied on immunoSEQ multiplex PCR, and the TCRdb table lists in-frame clones only, not all of them. The repertoire holds over 45,000 clones, 65% to 85% seen once, with around 19% in the top ten. The sequenced material came from peripheral blood. These receptors all stem from a human donor with active or convalescent COVID-19. The donor label of this sample is uncertain.

This chain uses TRBV20-1 with TRBJ1-6; D is undetermined. V was pared by 3 bases and J by 3 bases, with 9 bases between. The CDR3 is 14 residues long. The V gene's germline CDR1 is DFQATT and CDR2 SNEGSKA (reference sequence). The CDR3 DNA sequence: TGCAGTGCTAGTGAACAGTACTATAATTCACCCCTCCACTTT. It is translated as CSASEQYYNSPLHF.

V and J are TRBV27 and TRBJ2-3; D perhaps matches TRBD2 (6 bases). Germline V gene data show CDR1 as MNHEY and CDR2 as SMNVEV (reference sequence). The CDR3 spans 12 residues. Trimming took off 1 base at V and 8 bases at J, with 7 bases between the two ends. CDR3 sequence: CASSLYGGTQYF. The CDR3 DNA sequence: TGTGCCAGCAGTTTATACGGGGGTACGCAGTATTTT.

CDR3 coding DNA: TGTGCCAGCAGCACTACAGCTTTGGGGGCCACTGAAGCTTTCTTT. Protein product: CASSTTALGATEAFF. The rearrangement links TRBV6-5 to TRBJ1-1; weak D call: TRBD1 (6 bases). This CDR3 is 15 amino acids long. The ends were cut back, 6 bases at V and 4 bases at J, with 18 bases in the middle. CDR1 is MNHEY, CDR2 SVGAGI, per germline.

J is TRBJ2-3 and V is TRBV5-1; 11 nucleotides match TRBD2. Trimming took 5 bases from V and 2 from J; bases not matched to a gene: 7. The CDR3 is 16 amino acids. Germline V gives CDR1 SGHRS, CDR2 YFSETQ. CDR3 sequence: CASSISSGRTTDTQYF. Written as DNA, the CDR3 is TGCGCCAGCAGTATTTCTAGCGGGAGGACCACAGATACGCAGTATTTT.

The rearrangement links TRBV27 to TRBJ1-5; D unclear. CDR1 and CDR2 (germline): MNHEY, SMNVEV (reference sequence). V was trimmed by 4 bases and J by 3 bases, leaving 4 bases between them. The CDR3 runs 12 residues. Here the CDR3 DNA reads TGTGCCAGCAGTTCTCTCAATCAGCCCCAGCATTTT. This gives the protein CASSSLNQPQHF.

The rearrangement joins TRBV7-9 to TRBJ2-7; D is perhaps TRBD2 (6 bases). The germline CDR1 and CDR2 sequences are SEHNR and FQNEAQ (reference sequence). This CDR3 contains 16 residues. Trimming left V 1 base short and J 5 bases short, with 18 bases between. CDR3 nucleotide sequence: TGTGCCAGCAGCTTAGGGGGGGTGGCTAGATTACACGAGCAGTACTTC. Protein product: CASSLGGVARLHEQYF. The whole variable domain, remainder taken from reference TRBV7-9 and TRBJ2-7, is DTGVSQNPRHKITKRGQNVTFRCDPISEHNRLYWYRQTLGQGPEFLTYFQNEAQLEKSRLLSDRFSAERPKGSFSTLEIQRTEQGDSAMYLCASSLGGVARLHEQYFGPGTRLTVT.

The J gene is TRBJ2-7, the V gene TRBV5-4; 9 positions agree with TRBD2. Germline-derived CDR1 and CDR2 are SGHNT and YYREEE (reference sequence). The CDR3 extends over 14 amino acids. J lost 7 bases, V lost 2 bases, and 7 bases had no gene match. The chain's CDR3 is CASSFRLAAQEQYF. Written as DNA, the CDR3 is TGTGCCAGCAGCTTTAGACTAGCGGCCCAGGAGCAGTACTTC.

This clone was found a few times. The V call is TRBV30, the J call TRBJ2-4; 7 nucleotides align to TRBD2. The CDR3 has 16 residues. Germline CDR1 reads GTSNPN; CDR2 reads SVGIG (reference sequence). J lost 0 bases, V lost 3 bases, and 8 bases had no gene match. The CDR3 reads CAWSRVAGLAKNIQYF. The CDR3 DNA reads TGTGCCTGGAGCCGGGTAGCGGGCCTAGCCAAAAACATTCAGTACTTC. The full variable domain, with the rest looked up from reference TRBV30 and TRBJ2-4, is SQTIHQWPATLVQPVGSPLSLECTVEGTSNPNLYWYRQAAGRGLQLLFYSVGIGQISSEVPQNLSASRPQDRQFILSSKKLLLSDSGFYLCAWSRVAGLAKNIQYFGAGTRLSVL.

The chain combines TRBV5-1 with TRBJ1-2, with a tentative D call TRBD1 (5 bases). Germline V gene data show CDR1 as SGHRS and CDR2 as YFSETQ. V shed 4 bases and J shed 8 bases, with 21 bases lying between them. The CDR3 sequence is 15 residues long. CDR3 amino acids: CASSRGTGPGEGYTF. In DNA, the CDR3 is TGCGCCAGCAGCCGGGGCACTGGGCCGGGGGAAGGCTACACCTTC.

This chain joins TRBV29-1 and TRBJ2-2; no reliable D call. The CDR3 loop spans 13 amino acids. Trimming shortened V by 3 bases and J by 0 bases, and 5 bases separated the two germline ends. Germline CDR1 and CDR2: SQVTM and ANQGSEA. CDR3 in amino acids: CSVDSPNTGELFF. The CDR3 region has the DNA TGCAGCGTTGATAGTCCGAACACCGGGGAGCTGTTTTTT.

This sequence joins TRBV7-3 and TRBJ2-1; D uncertain. This CDR3 contains 12 residues. From germline, CDR1 is SGHTA and CDR2 FQGTGA. V was cut by 1 base and J by 7 bases, with 5 bases left in between. CDR3 amino acids: CASSLNGNEQFF. The CDR3, as DNA: TGTGCCAGCAGCTTAAACGGGAATGAGCAGTTCTTC.

This chain uses TRBV24-1 with TRBJ2-1, with 9 nucleotides matching TRBD1. Per germline, CDR1 KGHDR and CDR2 SFDVKD. There are 16 residues in the CDR3. With V trimmed by 4 bases and J by 3 bases, 6 bases remained unmatched. CDR3 coding DNA: TGTGCCACCAGTGACCCCGGGACAGGGCTCTACAATGAGCAGTTCTTC. Protein product: CATSDPGTGLYNEQFF.

The J gene is TRBJ1-1, the V gene TRBV21-1; TRBD1 reflects the table's D call only, with no check against the DNA. TRBV21-1 is classified as a pseudogene. The CDR3 sequence is 16 residues long. In DNA form, the CDR3 reads TGTGCCAGCAGCTCGACGACAGGGCTAGAGAACACTGAAGCTTTCTTT. Protein product: CASSSTTGLENTEAFF.

This rearrangement joins TRBV10-3 to TRBJ2-3; D is perhaps TRBD1 (5 bases). The CDR3 runs to 16 residues. The ends were cut back, 6 bases at V and 0 bases at J, with 16 bases in the middle. In germline, CDR1 is ENHRY, CDR2 SYGVKD. CDR3 nucleotides: TGTGCCATCAGCGCCAGGGCCTCCTTGAGCACAGATACGCAGTATTTT. Its translation: CAISARASLSTDTQYF.

The chain links TRBV5-4 to TRBJ2-2; TRBD2 is a possible D gene (6 bases). CDR1 is SGHNT and CDR2 is YYREEE in the germline V gene (reference sequence). This CDR3 region has 18 residues. The V end was cut by 4 bases, the J end by 1 base, with 20 bases between. CDR3 DNA sequence: TGTGCCAGCAGCCCGCCCGGGGGAATAGCGGAGAACACCGGGGAGCTGTTTTTT. Translation: CASSPPGGIAENTGELFF.

This rearrangement joins TRBV5-1 to TRBJ2-7, with 11 nucleotides matching TRBD2. CDR1 is SGHRS and CDR2 is YFSETQ in the germline V gene. With V trimmed by 0 bases and J by 4 bases, 3 bases remained unmatched. The CDR3 length is 15 residues. The CDR3 loop is CASSLEASGRYEQYF. The CDR3 nucleotides are TGCGCCAGCAGCTTGGAGGCTAGCGGGAGGTACGAGCAGTACTTC.

Details on this clone: One end of the junction varies from germline; a read error may be responsible. The V gene is TRBV6-2 or TRBV6-3, the J gene TRBJ1-5, with D tentatively TRBD1 (5 bases). Germline CDR1 MNHEY, CDR2 SVGEGT. CDR3 length equals 12 residues. The CDR3 protein is CASSQGQGLNVF. CDR3 coding DNA: TGTGCCAGCAGTCAAGGACAAGGATTGAACGTTTTT.

The J gene is TRBJ2-1, the V gene TRBV30; D remains unclear. V was clipped by 4 bases and J by 6 bases, with 13 bases between them. Germline values: CDR1 GTSNPN, CDR2 SVGIG (reference sequence). CDR3 length: 13 residues. The CDR3 is CAWTPGFSNEQFF. Written as DNA, the CDR3 is TGTGCCTGGACCCCCGGGTTCTCCAATGAGCAGTTCTTC.

The chain uses TRBV3-1 (or the pseudogene TRBV3-2) and TRBJ2-5; TRBD2 is a possible D gene (6 bases). Trimming cost V 0 bases and J 2 bases, with 10 bases left between them. The length of the CDR3 is 15 residues. The V gene's germline CDR1 is LGHDT and CDR2 YNNKEL (reference sequence). For the CDR3, the DNA is TGTGCCAGCAGCCAAGATGGAGGGAGACAAGAGACCCAGTACTTC. This gives the protein CASSQDGGRQETQYF.